This T cell receptor (beta chain) was sequenced for a study of blood T cells in healthy people across ages. It was with a sample-barcoded 5' primer and a J-beta primer mix that a second PCR of roughly 6 to 12 cycles was run. In TCRdb, the 5' RACE reads were re-called with MiXCR into one record per CDR3 protein. This table holds 1,800,000 or so distinct CDR3 sequences, approximately 39% found once. This CDR3 comprises 13 residues. The sample consisted of blood. The V and J genes are TRBV12-1 and TRBJ2-2. TRBV12-1 is tagged as a pseudogene. The receptor comes from a human donor in good health. CDR3 loop: CASSFSSTGELFF. In DNA, the CDR3 is TGTGCCAGCAGCTTTAGTAGTACCGGGGAGCTGTTTTTT.